This T cell receptor beta chain is drawn from a study of blood T cell repertoires in COVID-19. Background on the study: Italy, Spain and the United States were the sources of the convalescent and acute COVID-19 samples. PBMCs, B-cell-depleted T cells, or T cells were the source of the cDNA or gDNA that made up the material.

The germline V gene has CDR1 GTSNPN and CDR2 SVGIG (reference sequence). The germline V and J ends were trimmed by 2 bases and 8 bases, with 10 bases remaining between them. There are 12 residues in the CDR3. Source study methods: Nucleated cell counts were estimated from reference gene primer amplification. TCRdb's table, derived via immunoSEQ multiplex PCR, lists solely in-frame clones and lacks some. From that table come the V and J calls and clone size; the DNA was used to work out D and trimming. This sample carries about 51,000 clones, about 86% of them seen once, and the ten largest clones take about 4.2%.

The specimen was peripheral blood. The chain uses TRBV30 and TRBJ2-1, with a weak D call TRBD2 (6 bases). The TCR was taken from an elderly man with active COVID-19. The CDR3 DNA reads as TGTGCCTGGAGTCCAGGAGGGGATGAGCAGTTCTTC. It translates to CAWSPGGDEQFF.